The 8 T cell receptor beta chains below come from one sample, sequenced in a study of cytomegalovirus exposure and HLA in healthy donors. Use of 60 Vbeta and 13 Jbeta primers characterized the PCR. Some clones are missing from TCRdb's copy, which holds only in-frame ones; the method was immunoSEQ multiplex PCR. Here the sample spans 150,000 to 200,000 clones, about four fifths being singletons. The sequencing sample was made of PBMCs. The receptor source for this set is a woman in her twenties or thirties in good health and CMV-seropositive.

The chain joins TRBV11-2 to TRBJ1-1; D remains ambiguous. The germline CDR1 and CDR2 sequences are SGHAT and FQNNGV. The V gene lost 4 bases and the J gene lost 3 bases, with 6 bases spanning the gap. The CDR3 length is 12 residues. Here the CDR3 reads CASSSIDTEAFF. The DNA for the CDR3 is TGTGCCAGCAGCTCAATAGACACTGAAGCTTTCTTT.

This chain links TRBV10-3 with TRBJ1-2; D might be TRBD1 (5 bases). The CDR3 loop spans 17 amino acids. V was pared by 6 bases and J by 4 bases, with 24 bases between. Looked up from germline, CDR1 is ENHRY and CDR2 is SYGVKD. The CDR3 sequence is CAISEGAGGSYAYGYTF. The CDR3 DNA sequence: TGTGCCATCAGCGAAGGGGCCGGGGGAAGCTATGCCTATGGCTACACCTTC.

J is TRBJ1-1 and V is TRBV5-1; D is undetermined. The germline V and J ends were trimmed by 4 bases and 3 bases, with 7 bases remaining between them. In germline, CDR1 is SGHRS, CDR2 YFSETQ. CDR3 length: 12 residues. In DNA form, the CDR3 reads TGCGCCAGCAGCCTAAAAGACACTGAAGCTTTCTTT. Protein sequence: CASSLKDTEAFF.

V and J are TRBV5-1 and TRBJ2-5; TRBD1 is a possible D gene (5 bases). The J call could be wrong; TRBJ2-7 is a better fit for the DNA end. Germline V gene data show CDR1 as SGHRS and CDR2 as YFSETQ. The CDR3 loop spans 13 amino acids. Written as DNA, the CDR3 is TGCGCCAGCAGCCCGACAGAGAGCTACGAGCAGTACTTC. Amino acid sequence: CASSPTESYEQYF.

The chain has TRBV11-3 and TRBJ2-1, with 11 bases lining up with TRBD1. The CDR3 loop spans 18 amino acids. From germline, CDR1 is SGHNT and CDR2 YENEEA. The trim removed 5 bases at V and 0 bases at J, leaving 9 bases unmatched. The CDR3 nucleotides are TGTGCCAGCAGCGTGGGGACAGGGGGTTCGGGCTCCTACAATGAGCAGTTCTTC. Translating it yields CASSVGTGGSGSYNEQFF.

V gene TRBV4-3 combines with J gene TRBJ2-2; weak D call: TRBD1 (5 bases). The length of the CDR3 is 16 residues. V was cut by 0 bases and J by 1 base, with 9 bases left in between. Looked up from germline, CDR1 is LGHNA and CDR2 is YSLEER. In DNA form, the CDR3 reads TGCGCCAGCAGCCAAGATCTCGGACAGAACACCGGGGAGCTGTTTTTT. Its translation: CASSQDLGQNTGELFF.

This clone was observed a few times. This chain joins TRBV27 and TRBJ2-3, with TRBD2 as a possible D gene (6 bases). In germline, CDR1 is MNHEY, CDR2 SMNVEV (reference sequence). V lost 6 bases and J lost 2, with 15 bases in between. There are 15 residues in the CDR3. The CDR3 protein is CASRGTPSNTDTQYF. The CDR3 region has the DNA TGTGCCAGCAGAGGGACTCCCTCTAACACAGATACGCAGTATTTT.

This chain joins TRBV14 and TRBJ1-2, with D perhaps matching TRBD1 (6 bases). The CDR3 extends over 17 amino acids. CDR1 is SGHDN and CDR2 is FVKESK in the germline V gene. V shed 1 base and J shed 8 bases, with 23 bases lying between them. CDR3: CASSQAIRRGGPWGYTF. In nucleotides, the CDR3 is TGTGCCAGCAGCCAAGCTATCCGGAGGGGGGGCCCGTGGGGCTACACCTTC.